This T cell receptor (beta chain) was sequenced for a study of OX40 agonist ivuxolimab in advanced cancers. Study-level information: Cohort: approximately 83% men, mean age about 60, aged about 23 to 80. Previous treatment with anti-PD-1, anti-PD-L1 or anti-CTLA-4 therapy was allowed; 40% had received some.

Assay used: immunoSEQ multiplex PCR; TCRdb lists only in-frame clones, some missing. The top ten hold 2% to 2.5% of the sample, which has 65,000 to 75,000 clones, 70% to 90% seen once. Comments on this clone: Antigen: not known.

CDR1 is SGDLS, CDR2 YYNGEE, per germline. Trimming pared 0 bases from V and 0 bases from J, leaving 7 bases between. The CDR3 covers 15 residues. Excluded were patients having autoimmune disease history or systemic immunosuppression. General study findings and limits: Nonresponders included some who also had low normalized T-cell clonal expansion.

The sequenced sample was CD4+ or CD8+ T cells sorted from blood, obtained in a trial of the OX40 agonist ivuxolimab. The clonotype comes from an adult with an advanced solid tumor such as melanoma, head and neck, liver or kidney cancer. V is TRBV9 and J is TRBJ1-5; no clear D gene. The CDR3 bases are TGTGCCAGCAGCGTAGGCTTCGGTAGCAATCAGCCCCAGCATTTT. It specifies CASSVGFGSNQPQHF.